A selection of T cell receptor beta chains follows, all from one sample in a study of blood T cells in healthy people across ages. TCRdb processed the 5' RACE reads anew with MiXCR; each CDR3 protein has one entry. The sample records around 1,800,000 distinct CDR3 sequences, about 39% being singletons. The material sequenced was blood. Receptors originate from a human donor in good health. Each CDR3 is given with its conserved first and last residue. The order of the fields is J gene, clone size, D gene, V gene, CDR3 length, CDR3 DNA, CDR3 protein. A D gene is named only where the DNA matches it firmly. Expanded clones get a size class; other rows say once, few or many, or leave the size out.

>TRBJ2-3|once|TRBD2|TRBV6-5|15
TGTGCCAGCAGTTACCTGACTAGCGGTGCAGATACGCAGTATTTT
CASSYLTSGADTQYF
>TRBJ2-3|few|TRBD2|TRBV28|18
TGTGCCAGCAGTTTAAATCCTAGCGGGGGCCCAATCACAGATACGCAGTATTTT
CASSLNPSGGPITDTQYF
>TRBJ2-1|NA|NA|TRBV7-8|14
TGTGCCAGCAGCCCCCCAGAAGGATGGAATGAGCAGTTCTTC
CASSPPEGWNEQFF
>TRBJ2-5|few|NA|TRBV7-9|15
TGTGCCAGCACCCCCGTACAGGTTGGCGGAGAGACCCAGTACTTC
CASTPVQVGGETQYF
>TRBJ1-1|NA|TRBD1|TRBV12-3/TRBV12-4|14
TGTGCCAGCAGTTTTGGACAGGGGCACACTGAAGCTTTCTTT
CASSFGQGHTEAFF
>TRBJ2-1|NA|TRBD2|TRBV7-8|16
TGTGCCAGCAGCTCTCCGACTAGCGGGGCTTACAATGAGCAGTTCTTC
CASSSPTSGAYNEQFF
>TRBJ2-2|NA|TRBD2|TRBV29-1|16
TGCAGCGCAGCCGGGACTAGCGGAGCTAACACCGGGGAGCTGTTTTTT
CSAAGTSGANTGELFF
>TRBJ2-2|NA|NA|TRBV4-3|17
TGCGCCAGCAGCCAAGATTGGAGGGGCTTCGATTCCGGGGAGCTGTTTTTT
CASSQDWRGFDSGELFF
>TRBJ1-2|NA|NA|TRBV9|19
TGTGCCGGCAGCTCACCGGCGGGGGCTCCTAGTACTCCCCTTTATGGCTACACCTTC
CAGSSPAGAPSTPLYGYTF
>TRBJ2-5|NA|NA|TRBV11-2|14
TGTGCCAGCAGCTTAATGACACACCAAGAGACCCAGTACTTC
CASSLMTHQETQYF
>TRBJ2-3|NA|NA|TRBV7-2|14
TGTGCCAGCAGCCTATGGCAGCTCACAGATACGCAGTATTTT
CASSLWQLTDTQYF
>TRBJ2-1|NA|NA|TRBV12-3/TRBV12-4|16
TGTGCCAGCACCTCGGGCGGGGCAGGGGTCTACAATGAGCAGTTCTTC
CASTSGGAGVYNEQFF
>TRBJ2-1|NA|NA|TRBV20-1|14
TGCAGTGCTAGGAACAGGGCCCTCTCCAATGAGCAGTTCTTC
CSARNRALSNEQFF
>TRBJ2-7|few|NA|TRBV7-9|14
TGTGCCAGCAGCTTAAGCAGGGCACCCTACGAGCAGTACTTC
CASSLSRAPYEQYF
>TRBJ2-3|many|TRBD2|TRBV24-1|14
TGTGCCACCGAGTCATCTAGCGGGGGGGTTACGCAGTATTTT
CATESSSGGVTQYF
>TRBJ1-1|few|NA|TRBV20-1|11
TGCAGTGCTACTCCGAACACTGAAGCTTTCTTT
CSATPNTEAFF
>TRBJ1-2|few|NA|TRBV4-1|12
TGCGCCAGCAGCCAAGATGTGGAGGGCTACACCTTC
CASSQDVEGYTF
>TRBJ2-1|many|TRBD2|TRBV5-1|18
TGCGCCAGCAGCTTGGTAACTAGCGGGGGCCTAAAGGACAATGAGCAGTTCTTC
CASSLVTSGGLKDNEQFF
>TRBJ1-5|NA|NA|TRBV12-3/TRBV12-4|14
TGTGCCATCTCGCTGGGGGGCGGCAATCAGCCCCAGCATTTT
CAISLGGGNQPQHF
>TRBJ2-5|NA|NA|TRBV12-3/TRBV12-4|11
TGTGCCAGCAGTTTGGTGGGGCCCCAGTACTTC
CASSLVGPQYF
>TRBJ2-1|few|TRBD2|TRBV4-3|19
TGCGCCAGCAGCCAAGCCGGGACTAGTGACGTTTGGTCCTACAATGAGCAGTTCTTC
CASSQAGTSDVWSYNEQFF
>TRBJ2-1|NA|NA|TRBV7-2|13
TGTGCCAGCAGGGCGGGGTTCTACAATGAGCAGTTCTTC
CASRAGFYNEQFF
>TRBJ2-3|NA|TRBD1|TRBV18|13
TGTGCCAGCTCAGCGACAGGGGCAGATACGCAGTATTTT
CASSATGADTQYF
>TRBJ2-3|once|TRBD1|TRBV27|16
TGTGCCAGCAGTCCCTTGCCGGGACAGGGAGTAGATACGCAGTATTTT
CASSPLPGQGVDTQYF
>TRBJ1-1|NA|TRBD1|TRBV20-1|14
TGCAGTGCTACTGAGGACAGGGCGTACACTGAAGCTTTCTTT
CSATEDRAYTEAFF
>TRBJ1-4|NA|NA|TRBV5-1|16
TGCGCCAGCAGCTTGGAAGGCAGTTCAACTAATGAAAAACTGTTTTTT
CASSLEGSSTNEKLFF
>TRBJ2-7|NA|TRBD1|TRBV20-1|13
TGCAGTGCTGTGGGACAGCTCGTAGTCGAGCAGTACTTC
CSAVGQLVVEQYF
>TRBJ2-1|NA|TRBD2|TRBV9|13
TGTGCCAGCAGGAGAACTCGGGAGGGTGAGCAGTTCTTC
CASRRTREGEQFF
>TRBJ2-6|NA|NA|TRBV27|14
TGTGCCAGCAGTTTATCCTTTGGGACCAACGTCCGGACTTTC
CASSLSFGTNVRTF
>TRBJ2-7|NA|NA|TRBV14|12
TGTGGCAGCAGCCAACTCGAGGGCGAGCAGTACTTC
CGSSQLEGEQYF
>TRBJ2-3|NA|NA|TRBV20-1|13
TGCAGTGCACAAACGTCAAATACAGATACGCAGTATTTT
CSAQTSNTDTQYF
>TRBJ2-5|NA|NA|TRBV5-1|16
TGCGCCAGCAGCCCGGCGCTAGCACTTACCCAAGAGACCCAGTACTTC
CASSPALALTQETQYF
>TRBJ1-1|NA|NA|TRBV5-6|14
TGTGCCAGCAGCCACTCGGGGGCGGGGACTGAAGCTTTCTTT
CASSHSGAGTEAFF
>TRBJ2-7|few|NA|TRBV29-1|12
TGCAGCGTTGGTCTTAGCTCCTACGAGCAGTACTTC
CSVGLSSYEQYF
>TRBJ1-5|NA|TRBD1|TRBV15|14
TGTGCCACCAACCCAGGGGGGTTGAATCAGCCCCAGCATTTT
CATNPGGLNQPQHF
>TRBJ2-1|few|NA|TRBV20-1|9
TGCAGTGCTAGTTATTTTTCGTTCTTC
CSASYFSFF
>TRBJ1-4|NA|NA|TRBV20-1|15
TGCAGTGCTAGAATACAGGGCCTAACTAATGAAAAACTGTTTTTT
CSARIQGLTNEKLFF
>TRBJ1-6|few|TRBD1|TRBV20-1|15
TGCAGTGCTACCCAACAGGGGGCGGGAAATTCACCCCTCCACTTT
CSATQQGAGNSPLHF
>TRBJ1-2|few|TRBD1|TRBV6-1|14
TGTGCCAGCAAGGGGGACAGAGCTAACTATGGCTACACCTTC
CASKGDRANYGYTF
>TRBJ2-1|NA|NA|TRBV11-2|16
TGTGCCGGCAGCCCCTCAGGACAGTTCTCCTACAATGAGCAGTTCTTC
CAGSPSGQFSYNEQFF
>TRBJ2-7|NA|NA|TRBV6-2/TRBV6-3|14
TGTACCAGCAGGAGGACTATAAAATGGGGCGAGCAGTACTTC
CTSRRTIKWGEQYF
>TRBJ1-2|NA|NA|TRBV5-1|16
TGCGCCAGCAGCTTGTTGTGGACAGCACGGGGTGGTGGCTACACCTTC
CASSLLWTARGGGYTF
>TRBJ2-7|few|TRBD1|TRBV6-5|14
TGTGCCAGCAGCCAACGGGACAGGGAAGACGAGCAGTACTTC
CASSQRDREDEQYF
>TRBJ2-1|NA|NA|TRBV29-1|15
TGCAGCGTTCATGGGGACTCCATCGCCCACAATGAGCAGTTCTTC
CSVHGDSIAHNEQFF
>TRBJ2-5|few|NA|TRBV3-1|14
TGTGCCAGCAGCCAGACAGCAGCCCAAGAGACCCAGTACTTC
CASSQTAAQETQYF
>TRBJ2-1|NA|TRBD2|TRBV3-1|17
TGTGCCAGCAGCCAAGATCGGGGACTAGCGGGGACCATCGAGCAGTTCTTC
CASSQDRGLAGTIEQFF
>TRBJ1-1|few|NA|TRBV7-2|18
TGTGCCAGCAGCTTAAGGGTCCTGGGACTTCAGGTGAACACTGAAGCTTTCTTT
CASSLRVLGLQVNTEAFF
>TRBJ1-2|NA|TRBD1|TRBV12-3/TRBV12-4|16
TGTGCCAGCAGCATCCCGGGGCCAGGGGGTTACTATGGCTACACCTTC
CASSIPGPGGYYGYTF
>TRBJ2-7|NA|TRBD1|TRBV6-2/TRBV6-3|14
TGTGCCAGCAGTAGGACAGGCCCCCGCTACGAGCAGTACTTC
CASSRTGPRYEQYF
>TRBJ1-5|NA|NA|TRBV12-3/TRBV12-4|13
TGTGCCAGCAGTTTTGTGGGAGGGCAGCCCCAGCATTTT
CASSFVGGQPQHF
>TRBJ1-2|NA|NA|TRBV10-3|14
TGTGCCATCAGCCCAGGACAGTCCAACTATGGCTACACCTTC
CAISPGQSNYGYTF
>TRBJ1-2|few|NA|TRBV7-2|13
TGTGCCAGCACCTTCCCGGGGGTAGATGGCTACACCTTC
CASTFPGVDGYTF